This T cell receptor beta chain was profiled in a study of T cells in Graves' hyperthyroidism and ophthalmopathy. The investigators amplified TCR beta CDR3 regions from RNA transcripts. Using the HTBI primer set, a first-round RT-PCR was run on the TCR CDR3. TCRdb re-derived calls from the multiplex PCR reads in MiXCR, one entry per CDR3 protein. The table records about 620,000 distinct CDR3 sequences, around 15% of them present only once. This clonotype was counted at least ten times. Isolation of PBMCs was performed on 8.5 to 10 ml fresh peripheral blood. The trim removed 8 bases at V and 3 bases at J, leaving 4 bases unmatched. The CDR3 runs to 13 residues. Germline CDR1 is WSHSY and CDR2 is SAAADI.

Sequenced material: blood. The rearrangement joins TRBV10-2 to TRBJ1-5, with TRBD1 matching 7 bases. The TCR sequence derives from a woman in her thirties with Graves' hyperthyroidism. CDR3 sequence (DNA): TGCGCCAGCTGGACAGGCACCAATCAGCCCCAGCATTTT. It specifies CASWTGTNQPQHF.